This T cell receptor (beta chain) was sequenced during a study of shared clonotypes between healthy human individuals. About this clone itself: Its antigen is not identified.

V was trimmed by 7 bases and J by 0 bases, leaving 14 bases between them. CDR3 length: 15 residues. Germline lookup yields CDR1 SGHRS and CDR2 YFSETQ. Broader study findings: It was observed that approximately 5% of naive CD4 clonotypes were shared across several donors. Having only a few donors restricted how much genetic and exposure-history diversity was captured.

DNA at 200 ng, 30,000 or so T cell genomes, went into sorted-subset replicate PCRs. Assay used: immunoSEQ multiplex PCR; TCRdb lists only in-frame clones, some missing. The sample shows some 2,100,000 clones, 90% to 97% of them seen only once. Sequencing was performed on naive CD4+ T cells sorted from blood. Subset indicated: CD45RA+ positively selected. V usage is TRBV5-1 and J usage is TRBJ1-5; D call uncertain. This receptor was taken from a man in his late teens or twenties in good health. The DNA for the CDR3 is TGCGCCAGCTCGCGCCCACAGTTTAGCAATCAGCCCCAGCATTTT. Amino acid sequence: CASSRPQFSNQPQHF.